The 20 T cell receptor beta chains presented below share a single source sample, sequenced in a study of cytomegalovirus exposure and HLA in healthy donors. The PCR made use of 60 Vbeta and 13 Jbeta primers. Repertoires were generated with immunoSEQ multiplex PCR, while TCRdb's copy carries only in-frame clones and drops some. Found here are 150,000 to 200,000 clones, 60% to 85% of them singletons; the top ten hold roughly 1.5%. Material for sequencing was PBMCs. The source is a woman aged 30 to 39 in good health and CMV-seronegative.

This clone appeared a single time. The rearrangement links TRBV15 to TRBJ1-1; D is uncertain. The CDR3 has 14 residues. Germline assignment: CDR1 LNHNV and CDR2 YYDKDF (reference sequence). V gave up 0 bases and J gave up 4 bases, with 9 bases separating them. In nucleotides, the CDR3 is TGTGCCACCAGCAGAGATGCGGGAAGCACTGAAGCTTTCTTT. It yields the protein CATSRDAGSTEAFF.

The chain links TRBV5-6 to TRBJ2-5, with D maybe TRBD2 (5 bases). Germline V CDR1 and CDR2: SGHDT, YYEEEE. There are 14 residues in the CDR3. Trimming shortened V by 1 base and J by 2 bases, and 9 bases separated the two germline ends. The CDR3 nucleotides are TGTGCCAGCAGCTTGTTAGGAGGACAAGAGACCCAGTACTTC. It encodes CASSLLGGQETQYF.

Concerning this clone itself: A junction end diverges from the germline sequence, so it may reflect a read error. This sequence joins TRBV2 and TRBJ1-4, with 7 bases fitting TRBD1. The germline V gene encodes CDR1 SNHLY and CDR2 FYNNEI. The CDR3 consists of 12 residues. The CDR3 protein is CASTRDRGIRVF. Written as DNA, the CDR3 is TGTGCCAGCACCCGGGACAGAGGAATCAGGGTTTTT. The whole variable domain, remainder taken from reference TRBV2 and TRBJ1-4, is EPEVTQTPSHQVTQMGQEVILRCVPISNHLYFYWYRQILGQKVEFLVSFYNNEISEKSEIFDDQFSVERPDGSNFTLKIRSTKLEDSAMYFCASTRDRGIRVFGSGTQLSVL.

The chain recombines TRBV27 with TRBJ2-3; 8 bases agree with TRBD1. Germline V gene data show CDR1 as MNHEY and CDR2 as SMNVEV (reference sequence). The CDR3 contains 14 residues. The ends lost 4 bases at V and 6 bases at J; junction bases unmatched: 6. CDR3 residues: CASSWAGGLDTQYF. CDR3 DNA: TGTGCCAGCAGTTGGGCAGGGGGCCTCGATACGCAGTATTTT.

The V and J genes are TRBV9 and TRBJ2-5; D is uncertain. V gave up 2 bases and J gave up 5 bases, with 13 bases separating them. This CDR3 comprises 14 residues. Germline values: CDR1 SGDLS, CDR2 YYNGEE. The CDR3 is CASSVSGLRETQYF. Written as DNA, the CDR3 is TGTGCCAGCAGCGTCTCAGGTTTACGGGAGACCCAGTACTTC.

The CDR3 loop reads CASSAGTGVTGELFF. DNA for the CDR3: TGTGCCAGCAGCGCCGGGACAGGGGTGACCGGGGAGCTGTTTTTT. This sequence joins TRBV9 and TRBJ2-2; 10 bases agree with TRBD1. This CDR3 is built from 15 residues. V was clipped by 3 bases and J by 5 bases; unmatched bases: 4. Germline loops: CDR1 SGDLS, CDR2 YYNGEE.

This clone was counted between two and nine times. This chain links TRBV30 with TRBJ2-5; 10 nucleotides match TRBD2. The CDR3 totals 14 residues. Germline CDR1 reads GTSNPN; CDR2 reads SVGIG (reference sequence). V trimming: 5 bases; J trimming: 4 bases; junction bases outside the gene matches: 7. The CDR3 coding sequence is TGTGCCTGGCGAAGAGCGGGGGGGCCAGAGACCCAGTACTTC. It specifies CAWRRAGGPETQYF. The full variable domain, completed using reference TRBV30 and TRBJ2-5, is SQTIHQWPATLVQPVGSPLSLECTVEGTSNPNLYWYRQAAGRGLQLLFYSVGIGQISSEVPQNLSASRPQDRQFILSSKKLLLSDSGFYLCAWRRAGGPETQYFGPGTRLLVL.

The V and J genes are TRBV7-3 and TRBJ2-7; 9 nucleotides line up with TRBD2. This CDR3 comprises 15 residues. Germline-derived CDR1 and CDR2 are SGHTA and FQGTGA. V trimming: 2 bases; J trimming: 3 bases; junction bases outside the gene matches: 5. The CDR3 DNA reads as TGTGCCAGCAGCTTACGCGGGGGGGACGTCTACGAGCAGTACTTC. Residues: CASSLRGGDVYEQYF.

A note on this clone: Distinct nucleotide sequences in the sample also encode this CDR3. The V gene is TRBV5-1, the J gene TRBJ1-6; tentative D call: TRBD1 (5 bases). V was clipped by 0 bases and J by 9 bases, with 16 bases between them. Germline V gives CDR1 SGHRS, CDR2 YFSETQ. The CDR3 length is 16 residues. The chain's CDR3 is CASSLAGQGGRSPLHF. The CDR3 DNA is TGCGCCAGCAGCTTGGCCGGTCAGGGCGGTCGTTCACCCCTCCACTTT.

In DNA, the CDR3 is TGTGCCATCACCGAGGATCTAATGAACACTGAAGCTTTCTTT. This encodes CAITEDLMNTEAFF. The rearrangement links TRBV10-3 to TRBJ1-1, with D unresolved. Trimming took 7 bases from V and 0 from J, leaving 12 bases between them. The CDR3 contains 14 residues. Germline-derived CDR1 and CDR2 are ENHRY and SYGVKD.

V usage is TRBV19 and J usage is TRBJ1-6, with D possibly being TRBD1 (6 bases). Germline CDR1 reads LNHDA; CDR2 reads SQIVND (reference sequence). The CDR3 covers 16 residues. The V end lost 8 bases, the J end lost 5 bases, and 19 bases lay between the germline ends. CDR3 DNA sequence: TGTGCCAGTCGGAAGCGGGGGCCGATCGATAATTCACCCCTCCACTTT. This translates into CASRKRGPIDNSPLHF.

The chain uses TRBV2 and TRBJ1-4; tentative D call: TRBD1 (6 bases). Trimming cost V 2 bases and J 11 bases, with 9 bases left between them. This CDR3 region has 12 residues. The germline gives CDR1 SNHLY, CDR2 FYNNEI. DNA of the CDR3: TGTGCCAGCAGTGAAACTGGACAGAAACTGTTTTTT. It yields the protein CASSETGQKLFF.

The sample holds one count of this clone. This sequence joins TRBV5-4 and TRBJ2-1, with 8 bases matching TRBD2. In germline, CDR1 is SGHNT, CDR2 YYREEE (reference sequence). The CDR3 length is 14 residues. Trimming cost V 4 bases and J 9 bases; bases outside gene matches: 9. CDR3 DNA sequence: TGTGCCAGCAGCCCCCGGACTAGCCCTGGTGAGCAGTTCTTC. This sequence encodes CASSPRTSPGEQFF.

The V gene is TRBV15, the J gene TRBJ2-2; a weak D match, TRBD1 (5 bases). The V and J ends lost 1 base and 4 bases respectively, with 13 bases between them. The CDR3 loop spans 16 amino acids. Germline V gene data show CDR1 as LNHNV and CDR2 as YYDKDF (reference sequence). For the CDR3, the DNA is TGTGCCACCAGCAGAGGGGGCGCCGTGGTCACCGGGGAGCTGTTTTTT. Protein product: CATSRGGAVVTGELFF.

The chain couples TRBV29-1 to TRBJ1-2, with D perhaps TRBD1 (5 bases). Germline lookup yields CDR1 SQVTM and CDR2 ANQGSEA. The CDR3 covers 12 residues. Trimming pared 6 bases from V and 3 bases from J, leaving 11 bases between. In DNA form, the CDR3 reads TGCAGCGTCTCTTCGGGGGACTATGGCTACACCTTC. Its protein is CSVSSGDYGYTF.

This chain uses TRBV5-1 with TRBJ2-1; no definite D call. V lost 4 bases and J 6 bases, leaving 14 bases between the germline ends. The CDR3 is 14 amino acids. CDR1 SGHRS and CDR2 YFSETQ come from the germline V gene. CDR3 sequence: CASSMGDLFNEQFF. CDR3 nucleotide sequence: TGCGCCAGCAGCATGGGTGACTTATTCAATGAGCAGTTCTTC.

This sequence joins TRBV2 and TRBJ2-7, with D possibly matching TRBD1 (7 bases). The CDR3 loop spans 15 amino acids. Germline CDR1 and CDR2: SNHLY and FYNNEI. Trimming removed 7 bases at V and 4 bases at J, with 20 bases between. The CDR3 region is CASKQEAAGGYEQYF. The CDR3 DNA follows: TGTGCCAGCAAGCAGGAAGCCGCAGGGGGGTACGAGCAGTACTTC.

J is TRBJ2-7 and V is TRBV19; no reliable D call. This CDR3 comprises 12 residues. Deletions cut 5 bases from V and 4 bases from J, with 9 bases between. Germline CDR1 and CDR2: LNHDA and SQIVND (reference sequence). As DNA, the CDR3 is TGTGCCAGTAGTTCAGGTCCTTACGAGCAGTACTTC. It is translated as CASSSGPYEQYF.

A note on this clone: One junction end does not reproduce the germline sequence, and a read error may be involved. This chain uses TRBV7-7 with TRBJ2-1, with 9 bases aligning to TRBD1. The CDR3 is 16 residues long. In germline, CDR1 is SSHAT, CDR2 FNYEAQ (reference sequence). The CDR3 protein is CASSLARTGAFNEQFF. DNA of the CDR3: TGTGCTAGCAGCTTAGCCAGGACAGGGGCGTTCAATGAGCAGTTCTTC. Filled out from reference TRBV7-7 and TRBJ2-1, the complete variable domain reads GAGVSQSPRYKVTKRGQDVTLRCDPISSHATLYWYQQALGQGPEFLTYFNYEAQPDKSGLPSDRFSAERPEGSISTLTIQRTEQRDSAMYRCASSLARTGAFNEQFFGPGTRLTVL.

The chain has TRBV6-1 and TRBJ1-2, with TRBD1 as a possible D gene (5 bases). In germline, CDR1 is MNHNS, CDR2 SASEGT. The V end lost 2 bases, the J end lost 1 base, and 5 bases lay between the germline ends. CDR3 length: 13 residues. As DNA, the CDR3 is TGTGCCAGCAGTGAACAGGGTAACTATGGCTACACCTTC. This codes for CASSEQGNYGYTF.